This is a list of T cell receptor beta chains from one sample in a study of T-cell reconstitution after alpha-beta-depleted transplantation in children. TCRdb re-called the PCR reads with MiXCR, one entry per CDR3 protein. The data show about 610,000 distinct CDR3 sequences, with about 11% seen just once and 4% to 5% held by the top ten. The sequenced sample was PBMCs from the stem cell graft donor, obtained from the stem cell graft. These receptors came from a human donor who donated a stem cell graft to a child with acute myeloid leukemia. CDR3s include the opening cysteine and the closing phenylalanine or tryptophan. Fields, in order: clone size, V gene, CDR3 length, D gene, J gene, CDR3 protein, CDR3 DNA. The D gene is left open where the match is weak. Clone size is stated in some rows and not others, as once, few, many or a class when expanded.

size: few; V: TRBV12-3/TRBV12-4; length: 15; D: .; J: TRBJ2-7; CDR3: CASSLLQGFKTEQYF; DNA: TGTGCCAGCAGTTTACTACAGGGATTCAAGACCGAGCAGTACTTC
size: .; V: TRBV7-3; length: 17; D: TRBD2; J: TRBJ2-1; CDR3: CASSSISTSGRSNEQFF; DNA: TGTGCCAGCAGCTCAATTTCGACTAGCGGGAGATCCAATGAGCAGTTCTTC
size: few; V: TRBV20-1; length: 16; D: TRBD2; J: TRBJ2-1; CDR3: CSARASGASSYNEQFF; DNA: TGCAGTGCTAGAGCTAGCGGGGCGTCCTCTTACAATGAGCAGTTCTTC
size: few; V: TRBV28; length: 18; D: .; J: TRBJ2-7; CDR3: CASSTPLGGGSSRYEQYF; DNA: TGTGCCAGCAGCACTCCCCTCGGGGGCGGGAGCTCGAGGTACGAGCAGTACTTC
size: .; V: TRBV6-2/TRBV6-3; length: 15; D: .; J: TRBJ2-1; CDR3: CATTSPGTPYNEQFF; DNA: TGTGCCACCACGTCCCCTGGGACGCCCTACAATGAGCAGTTCTTC
size: many; V: TRBV18; length: 15; D: TRBD2; J: TRBJ2-1; CDR3: CASSQVGIAGDEQFF; DNA: TGTGCCAGCTCACAGGTTGGGATAGCGGGAGATGAGCAGTTCTTC
size: .; V: TRBV20-1; length: 15; D: .; J: TRBJ2-1; CDR3: CSARAREMAYNEQFF; DNA: TGCAGTGCTAGAGCAAGGGAAATGGCCTACAATGAGCAGTTCTTC
size: few; V: TRBV6-2/TRBV6-3; length: 15; D: TRBD1; J: TRBJ2-1; CDR3: CASSFGQGGYNEQFF; DNA: TGTGCCAGCAGTTTCGGACAGGGGGGCTACAATGAGCAGTTCTTC
size: few; V: TRBV6-5; length: 18; D: .; J: TRBJ1-1; CDR3: CASSRPGQGFLENTEAFF; DNA: .
size: few; V: TRBV6-1; length: 15; D: TRBD1; J: TRBJ2-5; CDR3: CASRVGTGREETQYF; DNA: TGTGCCAGCAGAGTCGGGACAGGGCGAGAAGAGACCCAGTACTTC
size: few; V: TRBV7-8; length: 13; D: .; J: TRBJ1-1; CDR3: CASSLEGLREAFF; DNA: TGTGCCAGCAGCTTAGAAGGTCTCAGGGAAGCTTTCTTT
size: .; V: TRBV2; length: 15; D: TRBD2; J: TRBJ2-1; CDR3: CASSTTSGRVNEQFF; DNA: TGTGCCAGCAGTACGACTAGCGGGAGAGTGAACGAGCAGTTCTTC
size: .; V: TRBV4-2; length: 12; D: .; J: TRBJ2-1; CDR3: CASSPRPGEQFF; DNA: TGTGCCAGCAGCCCGAGGCCCGGCGAGCAGTTCTTC
size: .; V: TRBV20-1; length: 14; D: TRBD2; J: TRBJ2-1; CDR3: CSATGTRRYNEQFF; DNA: TGCAGTGCCACGGGGACTAGGAGGTACAATGAGCAGTTCTTC
size: many; V: TRBV6-2/TRBV6-3; length: 13; D: .; J: TRBJ1-5; CDR3: CASSYWSNQPQHF; DNA: TGTGCCAGCAGTTACTGGAGCAATCAGCCCCAGCATTTT